This TCR beta chain stems from a study of T cells in Graves' hyperthyroidism and ophthalmopathy (dated by TCRdb to the late 2010s). Regarding the study in general: Peripheral blood samples were taken at the time of initial diagnosis, prior to any treatment. The approximately 100 discovery patients were randomly split 7:3 into training and test sets. TCR Vbeta CDR3 sequencing of approximately 140 peripheral blood samples (fewer than 45 ophthalmopathy, roughly 74 hyperthyroidism and approximately 17 progressor patients) is reported in the paper. After sampling, hyperthyroidism patients received methimazole starting at 30 mg daily, and ophthalmopathy patients received high-dose intravenous methylprednisolone. To identify distinguishing TCR V-J signatures, a discovery cohort of roughly 100 patients was used, comprising some 45 with Graves' ophthalmopathy and roughly 60 with stable Graves' hyperthyroidism. An independent validation cohort of under 20 hyperthyroidism patients and 15 or so patients who later progressed to ophthalmopathy tested prospective prediction of ophthalmopathy. Thyroid tissue and blood T-cell repertoires from roughly 6 Graves' hyperthyroidism patients were also compared in the study.

Concerning this clonotype itself: Its target antigen remains unknown. Per-nucleotide qualities are absent, and no much larger clonotype sits a single base away.

Stable Graves' hyperthyroidism was defined as the absence of progression to ophthalmopathy over 18 months of follow-up. Hyperthyroidism patients were aged 18 to 65 years and newly diagnosed, with disease duration of less than 2 months. Any patient with an uncontrolled infection, another autoimmune disease, pregnancy or lactation was excluded. Diagnoses were based on clinical symptoms, serum thyroxine and TRAb, thyroid ultrasound and orbital computed tomography. Ficoll-Paque density gradient centrifugation was used to isolate PBMCs from about 9.4 ml of fresh peripheral blood. Total RNA was extracted using Trizol reagent, and RNA quality was assessed on an Agilent 2100 Bioanalyzer. The TCR beta CDR3 regions were amplified from the RNA transcripts. The TCR CDR3 was subjected to a first round of RT-PCR using the HTBI primer set and the Qiagen OneStep RT-PCR kit. A second multiplex PCR round built the libraries, followed by size selection and purification. Paired-end sequencing of the libraries was performed with 100 bp reads on an Illumina HiSeq2000. As for the original processing: SOAPnuke was used to process the raw data, throwing out any read that contained adapters or uncalled bases, had a mean Phred below 15, or lacked an exact constant-primer or identifier match. High-quality paired reads were merged using COPE v1.2.5, and each unique nucleotide sequence was defined as a clonotype. MiTCR v1.1 was used to align the clonotypes against IMGT TRBV, TRBD and TRBJ reference segments. The analysis included only V-J combinations with a frequency above 0.0001, which together covered 99% to 99.2% of the repertoires. The TCS score was defined as F50 (clonal expansion) divided by E x V (chaos), with BLOSUM62-based TCRdist calculated between CDR3 peptides within each V-J. Welch's t-statistics and random forest reduced several hundred V-J features to about 13, which were used in a naive Bayes classifier (R e1071). The similarity between thyroid and blood repertoires was quantified using the Morisita-Horn index. TCRdb ran its own pipeline on the public reads, namely fastp trimming at Q25 and MiXCR clone calling, and kept in-frame beta chains. Each CDR3 protein appears once, grouped with its most common genes and DNA. For this entry, the V and J calls and clone size follow TCRdb and not the study's own pipeline. The sample table holds around 720,000 distinct CDR3 sequences, of which roughly 32% were seen once. The ten largest account for around a third of the sample.

The CDR3 goes from the cysteine to the phenylalanine over 14 residues. Here the CDR3 DNA is all that survives: 42 bases in frame from base 1. V is reduced by 3 bases and J by 5 bases, leaving a spacing of 13 bases between them. The study at large found these results: A 13 V-J signature model separated ophthalmopathy from stable hyperthyroidism, with nearly 90% sensitivity and 81.08% specificity in cross-validation and 80%/75% in testing. Most expanded thyroid clonotypes (frequency above 0.001) were also detected in blood, suggesting blood repertoires may reflect thyroid immune responses. Sample size was not statistically predetermined, and blinding of investigators to group allocation was not performed. In validation, the model predicted progression to ophthalmopathy with approximately 69% sensitivity and roughly 75% specificity, a median of 6.5 months before onset.

The chain couples TRBV12-3 or TRBV12-4 to TRBJ1-2; TRBD1 is possibly the D segment (5 matching bases). The TCR originated in a woman in her thirties or forties with Graves' hyperthyroidism. The source material was blood. The CDR3 region reads CASSFYEGIYGYTF. The DNA sequence is given as TGTGCCAGCAGTTTTTACGAGGGGATTTATGGCTACACCTTC.